This T cell receptor beta chain stems from a study of CD8+CD57+ T cells in acquired aplastic anemia. About the research overall: Each DNA sample taken from sorted CD4+ and CD8+ cells came to 2.5 to 4 ug on average.

A word on this clonotype: Antigen: not known.

Genomic DNA served as template for TCR beta VDJ and CDR3 profiling. MiXCR, run by TCRdb on the reads, gives a single entry per CDR3 protein. The repertoire holds approximately 190,000 distinct CDR3 sequences, with less than 65% as singletons. Findings of the study overall: Researchers report that 25 to 30 CD8+ CDR3 sequences appeared in both patients and controls. Controls and patients did not differ significantly in CD8+ Simpson's diversity.

Per the germline V gene, CDR1 is SEHNR and CDR2 is FQNEAQ (reference sequence). V shed 1 base, J shed 9 bases, and the junction held 5 bases outside the gene matches. The length of the CDR3 is 15 residues. Sequencing input: sorted CD4+, CD8+, or CD8+CD57+ T cells (not recorded which) from PBMCs. V gene TRBV7-9 combines with J gene TRBJ2-1; 11 positions agree with TRBD2. The receptor was isolated from a human donor with severe aplastic anemia or a healthy control (not recorded which). The CDR3 region is CASSLGGLAGGEQFF. The CDR3 DNA sequence: TGTGCCAGCAGCTTAGGGGGTCTAGCGGGGGGTGAGCAGTTCTTC.